One sample yielded the 3 T cell receptor beta chains listed below, sequenced in a study of T cell responses to AZD1222 COVID-19 vaccine (dated by TCRdb to about 2021). The time point tag for this specimen amounts to: about 28 days (+/-7) after the second vaccine dose. Library preparation used the immunoSEQ multiplex PCR assay. In its TCRdb copy, this immuneACCESS table keeps in-frame sequences only and misses some clones. Where compared with another copy, unresolved V genes explain less than half of these, and the others have no known cause. In all, the sample holds some 200,000 clones, and approximately 93% of those were seen once. The ten largest clones take up approximately 3.4% of the sample. The input for sequencing was peripheral blood, taken 28 days after the second AZD1222 dose. These receptors were collected from an adult who received the AZD1222 COVID-19 vaccine.

The chain recombines TRBV3-1 (or the pseudogene TRBV3-2) with TRBJ2-7, with 7 bases aligning to TRBD2. The germline gives CDR1 LGHDT, CDR2 YNNKEL (reference sequence). This CDR3 spans 11 amino acids. The junction had 3 bases not matched to a gene; V was cut back by 8 bases and J by 5 bases. CDR3 sequence reads: CASGRGDEQYF. The CDR3, as DNA: TGTGCCAGCGGACGGGGGGACGAGCAGTACTTC.

The CDR3 is CASNAQGTYEQYF. In DNA, the CDR3 is TGTGCCAGCAATGCCCAGGGAACCTACGAGCAGTACTTC. This chain links TRBV28 with TRBJ2-7, with D maybe TRBD1 (5 bases). The CDR3 is made up of 13 amino acids. Germline CDR1 reads MDHEN; CDR2 reads SYDVKM. V lost 7 bases, J lost 2 bases, and 12 bases lay in between. The complete variable domain, with remaining parts taken from reference TRBV28 and TRBJ2-7, reads DVKVTQSSRYLVKRTGEKVFLECVQDMDHENMFWYRQDPGLGLRLIYFSYDVKMKEKGDIPEGYSVSREKKERFSLILESASTNQTSMYLCASNAQGTYEQYFGPGTRLTVT.

The chain joins TRBV5-3 to TRBJ2-5; D gene ambiguous. TRBV5-3 is designated an ORF whose function remains uncertain. This CDR3 region has 14 residues. The V end lost 9 bases, the J end lost 0 bases, and 15 bases lay between the germline ends. The CDR3 region is CAIPVRRHQETQYF. The CDR3 region has the DNA TGTGCCATACCAGTTCGACGGCACCAAGAGACCCAGTACTTC.